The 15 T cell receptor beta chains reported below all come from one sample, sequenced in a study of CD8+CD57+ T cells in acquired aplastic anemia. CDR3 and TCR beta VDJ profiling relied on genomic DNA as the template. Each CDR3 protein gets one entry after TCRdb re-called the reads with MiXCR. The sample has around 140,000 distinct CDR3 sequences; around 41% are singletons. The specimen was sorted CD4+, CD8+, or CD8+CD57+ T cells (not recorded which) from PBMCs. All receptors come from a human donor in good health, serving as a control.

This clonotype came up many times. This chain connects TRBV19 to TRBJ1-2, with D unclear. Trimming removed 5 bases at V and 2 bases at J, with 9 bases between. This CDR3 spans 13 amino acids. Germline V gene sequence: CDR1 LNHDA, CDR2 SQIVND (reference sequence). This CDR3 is CASSQNGNYGYTF. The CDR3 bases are TGTGCCAGTAGTCAAAACGGAAACTATGGCTACACCTTC.

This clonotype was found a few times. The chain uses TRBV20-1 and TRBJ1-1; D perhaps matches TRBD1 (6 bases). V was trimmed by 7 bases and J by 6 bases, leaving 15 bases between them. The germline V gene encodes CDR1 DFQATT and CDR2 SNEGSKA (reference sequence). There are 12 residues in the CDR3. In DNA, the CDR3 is TGCAGTGTTGGGGGGGCCCGGTCTGAAGCTTTCTTT. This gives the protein CSVGGARSEAFF.

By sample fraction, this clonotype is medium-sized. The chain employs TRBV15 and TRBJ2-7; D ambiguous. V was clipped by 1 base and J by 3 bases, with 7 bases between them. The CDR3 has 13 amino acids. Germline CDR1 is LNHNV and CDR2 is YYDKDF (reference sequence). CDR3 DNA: TGTGCCACCAGCAGAGGACGTCTCTACGAGCAGTACTTC. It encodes CATSRGRLYEQYF.

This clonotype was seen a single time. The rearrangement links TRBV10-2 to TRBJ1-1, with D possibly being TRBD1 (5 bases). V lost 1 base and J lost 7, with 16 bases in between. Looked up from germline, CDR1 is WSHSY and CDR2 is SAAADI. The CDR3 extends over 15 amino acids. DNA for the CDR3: TGCGCCAGCAGTGAGTTACGACTGGGGGGTGATGAAGCTTTCTTT. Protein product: CASSELRLGGDEAFF.

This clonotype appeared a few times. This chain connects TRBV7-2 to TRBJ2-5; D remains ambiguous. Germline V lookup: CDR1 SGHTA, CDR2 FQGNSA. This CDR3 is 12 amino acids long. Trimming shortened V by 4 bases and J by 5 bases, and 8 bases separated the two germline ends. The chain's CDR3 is CASSWATETQYF. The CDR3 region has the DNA TGTGCCAGCAGCTGGGCCACGGAGACCCAGTACTTC.

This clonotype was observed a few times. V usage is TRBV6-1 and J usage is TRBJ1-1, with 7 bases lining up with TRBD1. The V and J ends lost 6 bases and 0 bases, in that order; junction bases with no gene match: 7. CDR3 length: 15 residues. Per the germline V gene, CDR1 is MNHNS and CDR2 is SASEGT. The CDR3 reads CASSFKTGLNTEAFF. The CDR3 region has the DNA TGTGCCAGCAGCTTTAAGACAGGGCTGAACACTGAAGCTTTCTTT.

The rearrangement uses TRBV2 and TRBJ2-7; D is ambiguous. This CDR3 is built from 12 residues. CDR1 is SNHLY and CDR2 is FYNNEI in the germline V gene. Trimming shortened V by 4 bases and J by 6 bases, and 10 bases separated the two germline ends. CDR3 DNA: TGTGCCAGCAGTGCCTACCCCCTCGAGCAGTACTTC. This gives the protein CASSAYPLEQYF.

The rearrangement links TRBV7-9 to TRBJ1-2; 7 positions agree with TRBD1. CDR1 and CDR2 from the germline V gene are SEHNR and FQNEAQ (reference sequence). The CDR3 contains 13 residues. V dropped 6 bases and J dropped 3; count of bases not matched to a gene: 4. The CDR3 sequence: CASSRGPDYGYTF. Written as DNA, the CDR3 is TGTGCCAGCAGTAGGGGGCCCGACTATGGCTACACCTTC.

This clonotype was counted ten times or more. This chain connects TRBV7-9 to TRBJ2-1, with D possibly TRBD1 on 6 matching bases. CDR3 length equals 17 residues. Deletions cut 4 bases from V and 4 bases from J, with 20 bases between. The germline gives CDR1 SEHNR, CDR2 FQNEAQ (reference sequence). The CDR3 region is CASSSLGSSRGYNEQFF. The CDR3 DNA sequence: TGTGCCAGCAGCTCGTTGGGTTCTTCGAGGGGGTACAATGAGCAGTTCTTC.

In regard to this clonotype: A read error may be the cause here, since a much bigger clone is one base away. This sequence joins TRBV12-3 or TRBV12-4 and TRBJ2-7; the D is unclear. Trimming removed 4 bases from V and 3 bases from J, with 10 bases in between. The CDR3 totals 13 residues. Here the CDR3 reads CASSYEIGYEQYF. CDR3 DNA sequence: TGTGCCAGCAGTTATGAGATCGGCTACGAGCAGTACTTC.

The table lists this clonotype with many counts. CDR3 loop: CASSQDLQETAYTF. CDR3 nucleotides: TGTGCCAGCAGCCAAGATCTTCAGGAGACAGCCTACACCTTC. The chain recombines TRBV3-1 with TRBJ1-2; possible D gene TRBD1, 5 bases. CDR3 size: 14 residues. The V gene's germline CDR1 is LGHDT and CDR2 YNNKEL (reference sequence). V gave up 0 bases and J gave up 10 bases, with 15 bases separating them.

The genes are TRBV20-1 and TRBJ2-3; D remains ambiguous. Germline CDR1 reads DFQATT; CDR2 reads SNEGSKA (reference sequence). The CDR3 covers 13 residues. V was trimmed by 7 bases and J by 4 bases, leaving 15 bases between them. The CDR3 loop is CSVGQPSADTQYF. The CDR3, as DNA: TGCAGTGTCGGGCAGCCCTCGGCAGATACGCAGTATTTT.

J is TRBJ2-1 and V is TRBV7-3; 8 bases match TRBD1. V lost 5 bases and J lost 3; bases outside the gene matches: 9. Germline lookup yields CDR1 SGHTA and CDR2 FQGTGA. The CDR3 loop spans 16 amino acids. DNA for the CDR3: TGTGCCAGCAGCATCACAGGGGGGATAATCTACAATGAGCAGTTCTTC. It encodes CASSITGGIIYNEQFF.

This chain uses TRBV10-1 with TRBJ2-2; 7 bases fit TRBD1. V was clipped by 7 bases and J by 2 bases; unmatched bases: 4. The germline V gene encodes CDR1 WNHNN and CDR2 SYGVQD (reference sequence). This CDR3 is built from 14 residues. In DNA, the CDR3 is TGCGCCAGCAAACGGGACAGTAACACCGGGGAGCTGTTTTTT. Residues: CASKRDSNTGELFF.

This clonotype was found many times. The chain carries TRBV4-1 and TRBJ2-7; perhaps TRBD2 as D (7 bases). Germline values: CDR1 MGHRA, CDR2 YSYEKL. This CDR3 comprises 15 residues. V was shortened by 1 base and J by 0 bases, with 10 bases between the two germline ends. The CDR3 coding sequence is TGCGCCAGCAGCCAAGGGGCGGGGGCCTCCTACGAGCAGTACTTC. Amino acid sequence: CASSQGAGASYEQYF.